One T cell receptor (beta chain) is described in this entry. Its target is not known. The CDR3 sequence is 14 residues long. V was trimmed by 3 bases and J by 7 bases, leaving 13 bases between them. Germline CDR1 MNHEY, CDR2 SMNVEV (reference sequence). Vbeta (60) and Jbeta (13) primers were used in the PCR. The assay was immunoSEQ multiplex PCR, and TCRdb's table has in-frame clones only and misses some. This sample has 150,000 or so clones, with around 83% found just once. This entry is derived from a study of cytomegalovirus exposure and HLA in healthy donors. Overall study findings and caveats: Highly shared variants forming one cluster were likely a sequencing artifact. V- and J-gene trimming in TCR beta was tied to a missense DCLRE1C variant by an analysis performed later. Presence/absence analyses took donor sequencing depth as roughly uniform.

Sequencing used PBMCs. V and J are TRBV27 and TRBJ1-5; D remains ambiguous. The receptor's source is a man between 18 and 29 years old in good health and CMV-seropositive. CDR3 DNA: TGTGCCAGCAGTTTTCTGGCGGGTAACCAGCCCCAGCATTTT. The encoded protein is CASSFLAGNQPQHF.